This T cell receptor (beta chain) was captured by sequencing in a study of blood T cell repertoires in COVID-19. Data came from immunoSEQ multiplex PCR; TCRdb stores just in-frame clones and leaves some out. The sample has approximately 170,000 clones; about 83% are singletons. V lost 2 bases and J 5 bases, leaving 15 bases between the germline ends. Germline CDR1 reads GTSNPN; CDR2 reads SVGIG (reference sequence). This CDR3 region has 14 residues. Sequenced input: peripheral blood. The receptor was isolated from a woman of 80 years or more with COVID-19, enrolled during active disease. This chain uses TRBV30 with TRBJ2-5; TRBD1 might be the D (6 bases). The CDR3 reads CAWSLGTPRETQYF. CDR3 DNA: TGTGCCTGGAGTCTGGGGACACCGAGGGAGACCCAGTACTTC.